The source of this TCR beta chain is a study of blood T cells in healthy people across ages. The germline gives CDR1 SGHTA, CDR2 FQGNSA. There are 14 residues in the CDR3. V shed 4 bases and J shed 1 base, with 8 bases lying between them. A second PCR, run for about 7 to 11 cycles, used a sample-barcoded 5' primer plus a J-beta primer mix. CDR3-containing paired-end reads numbering at least 2.5 million came from each sample. A single record per CDR3 protein comes from TCRdb applying MiXCR to the 5' RACE reads. The table records about 1.7 million distinct CDR3 sequences, roughly 27% of them present only once. This clonotype was counted at least ten times.

The chain is built from TRBV7-2 and TRBJ2-4, with D possibly matching TRBD1 (6 bases). The source of this sequence is a woman in her thirties in good health. The sample taken for sequencing was blood. The chain's CDR3 is CASSSDRAKNIQYF. The CDR3 region has the DNA TGTGCCAGCAGCTCCGACAGGGCCAAAAACATTCAGTACTTC.